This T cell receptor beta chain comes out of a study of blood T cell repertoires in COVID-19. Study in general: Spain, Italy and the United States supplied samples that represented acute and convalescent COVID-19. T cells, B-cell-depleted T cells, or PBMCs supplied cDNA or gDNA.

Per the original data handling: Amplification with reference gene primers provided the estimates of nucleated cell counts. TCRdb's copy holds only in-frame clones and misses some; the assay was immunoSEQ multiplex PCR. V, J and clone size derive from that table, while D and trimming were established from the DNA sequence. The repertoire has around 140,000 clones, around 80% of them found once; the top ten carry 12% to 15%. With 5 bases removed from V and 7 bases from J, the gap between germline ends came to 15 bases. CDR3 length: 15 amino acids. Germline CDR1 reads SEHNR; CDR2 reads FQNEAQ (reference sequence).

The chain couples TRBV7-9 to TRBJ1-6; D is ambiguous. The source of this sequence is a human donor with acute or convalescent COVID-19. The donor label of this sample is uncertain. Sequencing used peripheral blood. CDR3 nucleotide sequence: TGTGCCAGCAGCCCGGCCTCGGAGGGAAATTCACCCCTCCACTTT. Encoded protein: CASSPASEGNSPLHF.